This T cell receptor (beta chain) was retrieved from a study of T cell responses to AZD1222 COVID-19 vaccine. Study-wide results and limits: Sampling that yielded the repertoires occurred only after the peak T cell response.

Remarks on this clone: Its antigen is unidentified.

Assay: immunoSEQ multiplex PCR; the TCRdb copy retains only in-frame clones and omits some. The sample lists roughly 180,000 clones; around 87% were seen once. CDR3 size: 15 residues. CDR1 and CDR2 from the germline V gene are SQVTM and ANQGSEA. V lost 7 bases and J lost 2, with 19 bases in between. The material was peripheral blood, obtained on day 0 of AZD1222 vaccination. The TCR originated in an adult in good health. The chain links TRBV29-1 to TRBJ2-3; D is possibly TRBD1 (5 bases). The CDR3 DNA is TGCAGCGCCGTGAGGACACCAATAACCACAGATACGCAGTATTTT. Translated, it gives CSAVRTPITTDTQYF.